The clone carrying this TCR beta chain was observed many times. What it binds is unknown. Each CDR3 protein gets one entry after TCRdb re-called the RT-PCR reads with MiXCR. Here the sample spans 650,000 to 700,000 distinct CDR3 sequences, approximately 14% being singletons. This sample is drawn from a study of response to subunit inactivated influenza vaccine. Trimming took 0 bases from V and 5 from J, leaving 6 bases between them. The CDR3 runs 13 residues. CDR1 is LGHNA and CDR2 is YSLEER in the germline V gene. General study results and limits: Few additional T cells are recruited per seasonal influenza vaccination, authors suggested.

This chain uses TRBV4-3 with TRBJ2-3; D is undetermined. The TCR sequence derives from a man aged 50 to 59 who received an inactivated influenza vaccine. Sequenced material: PBMCs from blood, taken 11 to 12 days after vaccination. CDR3 residues: CASSQDHGDTQYF. The CDR3 DNA reads TGCGCCAGCAGCCAAGATCACGGAGATACGCAGTATTTT.